This paragraph covers one TCR beta chain sequence. Its antigen remains unknown. This sample is drawn from a study of cytomegalovirus exposure and HLA in healthy donors. About the study: In an earlier analysis, 117 million unique TCR beta sequences were found from about 180 million T cells. Whole-study findings and limits: Several of the most significant clusters appeared, in a later analysis, to be linked to common viral pathogens.

PCR primers comprised 60 Vbeta and 13 Jbeta primers. Assay used: immunoSEQ multiplex PCR; TCRdb lists only in-frame clones, some missing. Of 170,000 or so clones in the sample, approximately 84% were seen once. CDR1 is SGHVS, CDR2 FQNEAQ, per germline. The V and J ends lost 8 bases and 2 bases respectively, with 22 bases between them. CDR3 length: 17 amino acids. Sequencing was performed on PBMCs. This sequence originates from a boy aged 2 to 10 in good health and CMV-seronegative. The V and J genes are TRBV7-8 and TRBJ2-1, with a weak D call TRBD2 (6 bases). CDR3 region: CASLPLGGGITYNEQFF. CDR3 coding DNA: TGTGCCAGCCTCCCATTGGGAGGCGGGATAACCTACAATGAGCAGTTCTTC.